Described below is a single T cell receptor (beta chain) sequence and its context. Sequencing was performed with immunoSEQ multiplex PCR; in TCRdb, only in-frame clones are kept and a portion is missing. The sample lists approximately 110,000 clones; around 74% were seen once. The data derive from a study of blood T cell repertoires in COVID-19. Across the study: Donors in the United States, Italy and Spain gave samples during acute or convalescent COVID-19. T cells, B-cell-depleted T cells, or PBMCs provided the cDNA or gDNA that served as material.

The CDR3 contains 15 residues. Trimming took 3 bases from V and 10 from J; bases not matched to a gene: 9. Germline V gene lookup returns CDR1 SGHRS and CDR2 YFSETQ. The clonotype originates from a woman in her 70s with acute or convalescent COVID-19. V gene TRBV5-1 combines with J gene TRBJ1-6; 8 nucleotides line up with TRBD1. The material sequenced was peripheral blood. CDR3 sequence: CASSSAGQGQSPLHF. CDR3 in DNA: TGCGCCAGCAGCTCGGCCGGACAGGGTCAATCACCCCTCCACTTT. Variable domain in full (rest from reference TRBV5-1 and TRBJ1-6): KAGVTQTPRYLIKTRGQQVTLSCSPISGHRSVSWYQQTPGQGLQFLFEYFSETQRNKGNFPGRFSGRQFSNSRSEMNVSTLELGDSALYLCASSSAGQGQSPLHFGNGTRLTVT.